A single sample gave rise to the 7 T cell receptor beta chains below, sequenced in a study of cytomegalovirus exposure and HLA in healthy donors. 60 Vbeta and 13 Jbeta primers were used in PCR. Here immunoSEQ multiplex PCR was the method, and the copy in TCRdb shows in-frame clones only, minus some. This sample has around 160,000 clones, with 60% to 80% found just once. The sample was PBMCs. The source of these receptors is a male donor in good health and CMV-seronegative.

CDR3 region: CASSPPSGEQYF. The CDR3 DNA sequence: TGTGCCAGCAGTCCGCCCTCCGGCGAGCAGTACTTC. The V gene is TRBV6-5, the J gene TRBJ2-7, with no clear D. V was pared by 5 bases and J by 6 bases, with 11 bases between. CDR3 length: 12 residues. Germline-derived CDR1 and CDR2 are MNHEY and SVGAGI.

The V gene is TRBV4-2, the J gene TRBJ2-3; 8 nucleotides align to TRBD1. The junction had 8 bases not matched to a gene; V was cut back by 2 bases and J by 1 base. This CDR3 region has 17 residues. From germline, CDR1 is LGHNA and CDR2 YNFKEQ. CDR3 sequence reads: CASSQPLRGQGTDTQYF. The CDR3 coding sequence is TGTGCCAGCAGCCAACCTTTACGGGGACAGGGCACAGATACGCAGTATTTT.

CDR3 sequence reads: CASKRTGGPSSYNEQFF. Here the CDR3 DNA reads TGTGCCAGTAAGAGGACAGGGGGTCCTAGCTCCTACAATGAGCAGTTCTTC. V is TRBV19 and J is TRBJ2-1; 10 bases are a match to TRBD1. CDR3 length: 17 amino acids. Germline V CDR1 and CDR2: LNHDA, SQIVND (reference sequence). The J segment lost 0 bases and the V segment lost 7 bases, leaving 9 bases of the junction unmatched.

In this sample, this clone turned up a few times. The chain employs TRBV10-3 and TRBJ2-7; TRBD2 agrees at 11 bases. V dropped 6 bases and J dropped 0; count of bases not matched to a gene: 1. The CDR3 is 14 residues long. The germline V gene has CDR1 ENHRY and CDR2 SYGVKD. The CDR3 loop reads CAISGTSGSYEQYF. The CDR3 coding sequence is TGTGCCATCAGCGGGACTAGCGGCTCCTACGAGCAGTACTTC.

The CDR3 bases are TGCAGCGCGGGGACGCCGGAGGGCGAGCAGTACTTC. The encoded protein is CSAGTPEGEQYF. The V and J genes are TRBV29-1 and TRBJ2-7, with D tentatively TRBD2 (6 bases). CDR3 length: 12 amino acids. Germline lookup yields CDR1 SQVTM and CDR2 ANQGSEA. V lost 7 bases to trimming and J lost 6 bases, with 16 bases between them.

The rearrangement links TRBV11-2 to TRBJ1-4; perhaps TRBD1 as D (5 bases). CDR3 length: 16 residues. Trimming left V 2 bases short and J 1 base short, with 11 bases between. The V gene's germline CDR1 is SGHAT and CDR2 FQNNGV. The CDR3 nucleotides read TGTGCCAGCAGCTTATCTGTGGGGGGAACTAATGAAAAACTGTTTTTT. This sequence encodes CASSLSVGGTNEKLFF.

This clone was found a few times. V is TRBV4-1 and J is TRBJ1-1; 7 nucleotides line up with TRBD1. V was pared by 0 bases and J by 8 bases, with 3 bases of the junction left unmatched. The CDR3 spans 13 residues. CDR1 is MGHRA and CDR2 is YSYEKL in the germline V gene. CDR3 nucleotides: TGCGCCAGCAGCCAAGACGAGGGGGCGGAAGCTTTCTTT. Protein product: CASSQDEGAEAFF.